The next 28 T cell receptor beta chains were all read from a single sample in a study of post-analysis software for immune sequencing data. Study conclusions and caveats: Five or six TRBV segments (TRBV5-6, TRBV5-1 and TRBV20-1 among them) occurred more frequently in patients than in controls.

Unique molecular identifiers were present in the TCR beta cDNA libraries. Each CDR3 protein is one row after TCRdb ran MiXCR on the PCR reads. The data show about 820,000 distinct CDR3 sequences, with approximately 50% seen just once and 4.6% held by the top ten. Their antigen targets remain unknown. The sequencing input was blood. These receptors were collected from a girl between 10 and 17 years old with multiple sclerosis.

V and J are TRBV5-1 and TRBJ2-5; D unclear. Near its end, the DNA agrees better with TRBJ2-7, so the J call may be wrong. Germline-derived CDR1 and CDR2 are SGHRS and YFSETQ. This CDR3 is 13 amino acids long. The CDR3 nucleotides are TGCGCCAGCTCCCTCCCCCCCACCTACGAGCAGTACTTC. This gives the protein CASSLPPTYEQYF.

The genes are TRBV7-9 and TRBJ2-4, with 10 bases fitting TRBD2. The J call may be mistaken, given a closer DNA end match to TRBJ2-7. There are 15 residues in the CDR3. CDR1 SEHNR and CDR2 FQNEAQ come from the germline V gene (reference sequence). CDR3 nucleotide sequence: TGTGCCAGCAGCAAGTCCCTAGCGGGAGTAGGCGAGCAGTACTTC. This codes for CASSKSLAGVGEQYF.

This clonotype was recorded a few times. In DNA form, the CDR3 reads TGTGCCAGCAGTGATTGGGGTGAGGAAAAACTGTTTTTT. It is translated as CASSDWGEEKLFF. The chain combines TRBV6-1 with TRBJ1-4, with D unclear. Germline values: CDR1 MNHNS, CDR2 SASEGT. This CDR3 comprises 13 residues. Trimming left V 3 bases short and J 8 bases short, with 10 bases between.

This clonotype was counted only a few times. The CDR3 DNA reads as TGCGCCAGCAGCCAAGATCGGGAAACTACGCAGTATTTT. As protein: CASSQDRETTQYF. V usage is TRBV4-1 and J usage is TRBJ2-3, with a possible D match to TRBD2 (5 bases). Trimming stripped 0 bases from V and 8 bases from J, with 9 bases between. Per the germline V gene, CDR1 is MGHRA and CDR2 is YSYEKL. CDR3 length: 13 residues.

The genes are TRBV10-3 and TRBJ2-7; 10 nucleotides agree with TRBD1. CDR1 is ENHRY and CDR2 is SYGVKD in the germline V gene. V lost 8 bases, J lost 5 bases, and 12 bases stayed unmatched. CDR3 size: 15 residues. CDR3 sequence: CAISQDRGLVHEQYF. In DNA, the CDR3 is TGTGCCATCTCTCAAGACAGGGGGCTCGTCCACGAGCAGTACTTC.

This clonotype was seen a handful of times. V usage is TRBV12-3 or TRBV12-4 and J usage is TRBJ2-7; D not certain. V was shortened by 6 bases and J by 0 bases, with 12 bases between the two germline ends. CDR3 length: 14 amino acids. The CDR3 DNA reads TGTGCCAGCAGCCCGATACTTAGCTCCTACGAGCAGTACTTC. Translation: CASSPILSSYEQYF.

The chain combines TRBV7-2 with TRBJ1-2; D is unclear. Germline CDR1 reads SGHTA; CDR2 reads FQGNSA. V was shortened by 1 base and J by 0 bases, with 9 bases between the two germline ends. The CDR3 loop spans 15 amino acids. CDR3 sequence: CASSLEGFANYGYTF. Here the CDR3 DNA reads TGTGCCAGCAGCTTAGAGGGATTTGCTAACTATGGCTACACCTTC.

In this sample, this clonotype turned up once. This chain links TRBV5-6 with TRBJ2-5; possibly TRBD1 for D (5 bases). CDR3 length: 12 residues. The germline CDR1 and CDR2 sequences are SGHDT and YYEEEE. The V end was cut by 7 bases, the J end by 4 bases, with 11 bases between. Here the CDR3 reads CASGRVGETQYF. The DNA for the CDR3 is TGTGCCAGCGGCAGGGTAGGAGAGACCCAGTACTTC.

CDR3 in DNA: TGCAGTGCTAGAGACCGCACAGGGATGCCTTTGACTAGTGCTGAAGCTTTCTTT. Its translation is CSARDRTGMPLTSAEAFF. The chain uses TRBV20-1 and TRBJ1-1; D is perhaps TRBD1 (6 bases). Germline-derived CDR1 and CDR2 are DFQATT and SNEGSKA (reference sequence). The CDR3 extends over 18 amino acids. V dropped 0 bases and J dropped 6 bases, with 26 bases sitting between them.

Only a few counts were recorded for this clonotype. The genes are TRBV20-1 and TRBJ2-7; TRBD2 might be the D (5 bases). Between the trimmed V and J ends, which lost 2 bases and 1 base, there was a span of 9 bases. Germline loops: CDR1 DFQATT, CDR2 SNEGSKA (reference sequence). CDR3 length equals 13 residues. The CDR3 region has the DNA TGCAGTGCTAGAAATTGGAGGTCCTACGAGCAGTACTTC. Residues: CSARNWRSYEQYF.

This clonotype occurred a few times. This rearrangement joins TRBV10-3 to TRBJ2-5, with TRBD2 matching 12 bases. With the DNA end fitting TRBJ2-7 better, the J assignment may be wrong. The germline V gene has CDR1 ENHRY and CDR2 SYGVKD. The CDR3 spans 16 residues. The CDR3 loop reads CAISESTSGRSYEQYF. CDR3 coding DNA: TGTGCCATCAGTGAGTCGACTAGCGGGAGATCATACGAGCAGTACTTC.

This clonotype was observed a single time. V usage is TRBV21-1 and J usage is TRBJ2-3; TRBD2, the D gene given by the table, was not confirmed from the DNA. TRBV21-1 is recorded as a pseudogene. The CDR3 has 13 amino acids. The CDR3 is CASPGGSTDTQYF. The CDR3 DNA follows: TGTGCCAGCCCGGGGGGGAGCACAGATACGCAGTATTTT.

In this sample, this clonotype turned up a few times. At one of its ends the junction is not consistent with the germline gene, which may arise from a read error. The chain carries TRBV15 and TRBJ2-7; TRBD1 matches 8 bases. The CDR3 contains 14 residues. CDR1 and CDR2 from the germline V gene are LNHNV and YYDKDF (reference sequence). The CDR3: CAASRGQGSDEQYF. CDR3 nucleotide sequence: TGTGCCGCCAGCAGAGGACAGGGAAGCGACGAGCAGTACTTC.

The V and J genes are TRBV12-3 or TRBV12-4 and TRBJ2-7, with D tentatively TRBD1 (6 bases). The V end lost 5 bases, the J end lost 1 base, and 12 bases lay between the germline ends. This CDR3 spans 14 amino acids. The CDR3 coding sequence is TGTGCCAGCAGTCACCGGGACACATCCTACGAGCAGTACTTC. It is translated as CASSHRDTSYEQYF.

This clonotype occurred a few times. The chain recombines TRBV29-1 with TRBJ2-1; a possible D gene is TRBD1 (6 bases). CDR3 size: 14 residues. V lost 5 bases, J lost 1 base, and 12 bases lay in between. Germline CDR1 reads SQVTM; CDR2 reads ANQGSEA. DNA of the CDR3: TGCAGCGTTCCCACTAGGGGGTCCTACAATGAGCAGTTCTTC. As protein: CSVPTRGSYNEQFF.

This clonotype showed up just a few times. The rearrangement joins TRBV29-1 to TRBJ2-1, with 7 bases aligning to TRBD2. This CDR3 spans 15 amino acids. Germline lookup yields CDR1 SQVTM and CDR2 ANQGSEA. Losses at the gene ends were 0 bases for V and 13 bases for J; bases not matched to a gene: 15. The CDR3 here is CSVEDLVIAGVAQFF. The CDR3 region has the DNA TGCAGCGTTGAAGATCTAGTAATAGCGGGCGTGGCCCAGTTCTTC.

DNA of the CDR3: TGTGCCAGCAGCCCCTGGGGCCCTAACTATGGCTACACCTTC. This encodes CASSPWGPNYGYTF. The gene calls are TRBV7-2 and TRBJ1-2, with D possibly being TRBD1 (5 bases). V was shortened by 5 bases and J by 0 bases, with 10 bases between the two germline ends. The CDR3 has 14 amino acids. CDR1 is SGHTA, CDR2 FQGNSA, per germline. Using reference TRBV7-2 and TRBJ1-2 for the parts outside the CDR3, the full variable domain is GAGVSQSPSNKVTEKGKDVELRCDPISGHTALYWYRQSLGQGLEFLIYFQGNSAPDKSGLPSDRFSAERTGGSVSTLTIQRTQQEDSAVYLCASSPWGPNYGYTFGSGTRLTVV.

This sequence joins TRBV9 and TRBJ2-5; weak D call: TRBD2 (6 bases). Per the germline V gene, CDR1 is SGDLS and CDR2 is YYNGEE. The V end was cut by 2 bases, the J end by 1 base, with 9 bases between. This CDR3 has 14 amino acids. In DNA form, the CDR3 reads TGTGCCAGCAGCGTCGGAGGGGTCCAAGAGACCCAGTACTTC. Protein sequence: CASSVGGVQETQYF.

This clonotype was counted only a few times. The chain uses TRBV12-3 or TRBV12-4 and TRBJ2-1, with a weak D call TRBD2 (6 bases). Between the trimmed V and J ends, which lost 3 bases and 5 bases, there was a span of 14 bases. The CDR3 loop spans 15 amino acids. The CDR3 protein is CASSLWAGNNNEQFF. The CDR3 DNA follows: TGTGCCAGCAGTTTGTGGGCGGGGAACAACAATGAGCAGTTCTTC.

This clonotype was found a few times. The J gene is TRBJ2-7, the V gene TRBV20-1, with 9 bases fitting TRBD1. From germline, CDR1 is DFQATT and CDR2 SNEGSKA (reference sequence). Trimming removed 4 bases from V and 1 base from J; junction bases left unmatched: 8. CDR3 length: 15 residues. The CDR3 nucleotides are TGCAGTGCTAAACCACAGGGGGCTGGATCCTACGAGCAGTACTTC. This translates into CSAKPQGAGSYEQYF.

This clonotype was seen repeatedly, ten times or more. The rearrangement links TRBV12-3 or TRBV12-4 to TRBJ2-3, with D maybe TRBD1 (6 bases). Trimming removed 4 bases at V and 4 bases at J, with 18 bases between. CDR3 length: 16 amino acids. The DNA for the CDR3 is TGTGCCAGCAGTTCATTTACAGGGCGTTACGCAGATACGCAGTATTTT. Translating it yields CASSSFTGRYADTQYF.

The chain recombines TRBV7-8 with TRBJ2-5, with 7 bases lining up with TRBD2. CDR1 is SGHVS and CDR2 is FQNEAQ in the germline V gene. V was clipped by 5 bases and J by 5 bases; unmatched bases: 14. CDR3 length: 16 amino acids. The CDR3 protein is CASSLPRGRADETQYF. Here the CDR3 DNA reads TGTGCCAGCAGCCTCCCTCGGGGGAGGGCCGATGAGACCCAGTACTTC.

The CDR3 spells CASSWGTSGRVFTDTQYF. The CDR3 region has the DNA TGTGCCAGCAGCTGGGGGACTAGCGGGAGAGTATTCACAGATACGCAGTATTTT. The rearrangement links TRBV11-2 to TRBJ2-3; 14 bases agree with TRBD2. The CDR3 contains 18 residues. V shed 4 bases and J 2 bases; nucleotides not matched to a gene: 8. The germline CDR1 and CDR2 sequences are SGHAT and FQNNGV.

The chain recombines TRBV5-5 with TRBJ2-1; D gene unclear. This CDR3 region has 13 residues. Germline values: CDR1 SGHKS, CDR2 YYEKEE (reference sequence). Trimming removed 2 bases at V and 3 bases at J, with 6 bases between. As DNA, the CDR3 is TGTGCCAGCAGCTTCATACGCTACAATGAGCAGTTCTTC. This codes for CASSFIRYNEQFF.

The rearrangement joins TRBV15 to TRBJ2-7; 7 nucleotides line up with TRBD2. CDR1 and CDR2 from the germline V gene are LNHNV and YYDKDF (reference sequence). This CDR3 has 14 residues. J gave up 7 bases and V 4 bases, and 10 bases lay outside the gene matches. The CDR3 DNA reads as TGTGCCACCAGCACGAGCGGGGTGGAGACTGAGCAGTACTTC. It encodes CATSTSGVETEQYF.

This chain links TRBV9 with TRBJ2-1; tentative D call: TRBD2 (6 bases). TRBJ2-7 explains the end of the DNA better; the J call may be wrong. Germline V CDR1 and CDR2: SGDLS, YYNGEE. This CDR3 region has 14 residues. In nucleotides, the CDR3 is TGTGCCAGCAGCGTAGGGACTACCTACAATGAGCAGTACTTC. Translation gives CASSVGTTYNEQYF.

CDR3 DNA: TGTGCCAGCAGCTTAGCCGAGTCGTTGGGAGGCAGCACAGATACGCAGTATTTT. Translating it yields CASSLAESLGGSTDTQYF. The chain uses TRBV11-2 and TRBJ2-3, with a tentative D call TRBD2 (6 bases). V gave up 1 base and J gave up 0 bases, with 17 bases separating them. The CDR3 has 18 residues. CDR1 SGHAT and CDR2 FQNNGV come from the germline V gene.

In DNA form, the CDR3 reads TGCAGCGTTGATAGGACTAGCAGGCGCACAGATACGCAGTATTTT. As protein: CSVDRTSRRTDTQYF. This chain connects TRBV29-1 to TRBJ2-3; TRBD2 matches at 8 bases. The V segment lost 3 bases and the J segment 1 base; nucleotides outside the gene matches: 6. Germline lookup yields CDR1 SQVTM and CDR2 ANQGSEA. CDR3 length: 15 residues.